This T cell receptor (beta chain) was identified during a study of T cell responses to AZD1222 COVID-19 vaccine. Study information: The study pooled second doses at about 4 or about 12 weeks.

With respect to this clone: Its antigen is not identified.

Measured with immunoSEQ multiplex PCR; TCRdb has only the in-frame clones, and not every one. The sample lists 100,000 to 150,000 clones, around nine tenths occurring once. Germline V gene sequence: CDR1 LNHDA, CDR2 SQIVND (reference sequence). The ends lost 4 bases at V and 5 bases at J; junction bases unmatched: 6. The CDR3 runs to 14 residues. Study-wide results and limits: Nearly half of unique spike-specific TCRs reportedly avoided B.1.351 and B.1.1.7 mutated regions.

This TCR was recovered from an adult in good health. The sequenced sample was peripheral blood, obtained on day 0 of AZD1222 vaccination. V is TRBV19 and J is TRBJ1-2; 8 nucleotides agree with TRBD1. CDR3 nucleotides: TGTGCCAGTAGTACCGGACAGGGCGCTTATGGCTACACCTTC. It is translated as CASSTGQGAYGYTF.